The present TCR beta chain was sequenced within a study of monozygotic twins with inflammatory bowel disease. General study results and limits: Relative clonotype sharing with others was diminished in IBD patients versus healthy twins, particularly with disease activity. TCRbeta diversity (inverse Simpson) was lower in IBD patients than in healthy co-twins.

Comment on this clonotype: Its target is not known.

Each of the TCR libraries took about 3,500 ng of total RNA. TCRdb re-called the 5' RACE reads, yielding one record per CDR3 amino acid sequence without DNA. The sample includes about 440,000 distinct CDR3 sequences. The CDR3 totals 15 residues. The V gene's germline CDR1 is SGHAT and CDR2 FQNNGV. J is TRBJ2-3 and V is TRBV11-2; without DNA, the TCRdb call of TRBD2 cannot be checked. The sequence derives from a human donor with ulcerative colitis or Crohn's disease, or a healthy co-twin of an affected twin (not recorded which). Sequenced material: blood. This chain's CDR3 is CASSLYSSGSDTQYF. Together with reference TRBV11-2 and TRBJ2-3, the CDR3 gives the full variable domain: EAGVAQSPRYKIIEKRQSVAFWCNPISGHATLYWYQQILGQGPKLLIQFQNNGVVDDSQLPKDRFSAERLKGVDSTLKIQPAKLEDSAVYLCASSLYSSGSDTQYFGPGTRLTVL.